This TCR beta chain stems from a study of T cell repertoires in cytomegalovirus infection. CDR1 SNHLY and CDR2 FYNNEI come from the germline V gene. Trimming at V came to 8 bases and at J to 7 bases, leaving 10 bases not matched to a gene. The CDR3 length is 14 residues. This clonotype appeared a few times. TCRdb recomputed calls from the reads with MiXCR, one row per CDR3 protein. The profile shows around 630,000 distinct CDR3 sequences, approximately 24% of them singletons. The V and J genes are TRBV2 and TRBJ2-7, with 11 bases that match TRBD2. Source material: CD8+ T cells from PBMCs. The clonotype comes from a human donor in good health (CMV status not recorded). Some clones in this sample may be carry-over from other donors' samples. CDR3 in DNA: TGTGCCAGCTCCCGACTAGCGGGGTTGCGGGAGCAGTACTTC. This gives the protein CASSRLAGLREQYF.